The rows below give T cell receptor beta chains drawn from one sample of a study of regulatory T cells in long-lasting Graves disease. TCRdb reanalysed the multiplex PCR reads using MiXCR and keeps one entry per CDR3 protein. The data contain approximately 300,000 distinct CDR3 sequences, over 15% of them singletons. The material was peripheral blood mononuclear cells (PBMCs), obtained at new diagnosis, from a patient treated with antithyroid drugs. Every receptor here comes from a female donor with Graves disease. Both conserved end residues are part of each CDR3. Each record gives: clone size, J gene, D gene, V gene, CDR3 DNA, CDR3 protein. A D gene is named only where the DNA matches it firmly. Clone size is shown for a subset of rows, as once, few, many or a class of expanded clone.

>many|TRBJ1-6|NA|TRBV19
TGTGCCAGTAGTATAGATCAAGGTACAGCGAATAATTCACCCCTCCACTTT
CASSIDQGTANNSPLHF
>NA|TRBJ2-3|TRBD2|TRBV20-1
TGCAGTGCTAGAGGTGGGATCGCGGGAGGTGTAGATACGCAGTATTTT
CSARGGIAGGVDTQYF
>many|TRBJ2-5|TRBD2|TRBV20-1
TGCAGTGCTATAACCCCGGCGGGAGGGGCGGTGGAGACCCAGTACTTC
CSAITPAGGAVETQYF
>many|TRBJ1-1|NA|TRBV28
TGTGCCAGCAGGCCCGGGACATCTGAAGCTTTCTTT
CASRPGTSEAFF
>many|TRBJ2-3|TRBD2|TRBV28
TGTGCCAGCAGTAGTGGGGTTAGCGGGAGGGCCAGAGCAGATACGCAGTATTTT
CASSSGVSGRARADTQYF
>many|TRBJ2-3|NA|TRBV20-1
TGCAGTGCTAGAGAACCCTACGGGATTCTTAGCACAGATACGCAGTATTTT
CSAREPYGILSTDTQYF
>NA|TRBJ2-6|NA|TRBV28
TGTGCCAGCCAGCGTTTAGGTTCAGGGGCCAACGTCCTGACTTTC
CASQRLGSGANVLTF
>many|TRBJ2-1|NA|TRBV20-1
TGCAGTGCTAGTCGCGTGGGTGAGCAGTTCTTC
CSASRVGEQFF
>many|TRBJ2-5|TRBD2|TRBV6-5
TGTGCCAGCAGTTACGAACTAGCGGGAGAAGAGACCCAGTACTTC
CASSYELAGEETQYF
>many|TRBJ2-2|NA|TRBV7-2
TGTGCCAGCAGCTTAGGACGACGGATTGACACCGGGGAGCTGTTTTTT
CASSLGRRIDTGELFF
>many|TRBJ2-1|TRBD2|TRBV10-1
TGCGCCAGCAGTGGGACTAGCGGAGGGGAGGGCGGTTATGAGCAGTTCTTC
CASSGTSGGEGGYEQFF
>few|TRBJ2-7|NA|TRBV12-5
TGTGCTAGTGGTTTGGACCGGGGGGCGGGTCCCCCCGAGCAGTACTTC
CASGLDRGAGPPEQYF
>many|TRBJ2-7|NA|TRBV20-1
TGCAGTGCTAGAGTACGTGGGAGTGGCTCCTACGAGCAGTACTTC
CSARVRGSGSYEQYF
>many|TRBJ2-7|TRBD1|TRBV20-1
TGCAGTGCTAGAGATCTACAGGGACAGGTGGTCAACGAGCAGTACTTC
CSARDLQGQVVNEQYF
>NA|TRBJ1-6|NA|TRBV28
TGTGCCAGCAGCCCGGATGGGGGGCGGAATTCACCCCTCCACTTT
CASSPDGGRNSPLHF
>NA|TRBJ2-7|NA|TRBV15
TGTGCCACCAGCAGAGATCCCCGGGGCGACGAGCAGTACTTC
CATSRDPRGDEQYF
>NA|TRBJ2-5|TRBD2|TRBV28
TGTGCCAGCAGTCCGGCGGGACTAGCGGGAGAGACCCAGTACTTC
CASSPAGLAGETQYF
>many|TRBJ2-2|NA|TRBV7-6
TGTGCCAGCAGCCCCTCGTGGGACGGGGAGCTGTTTTTT
CASSPSWDGELFF
>NA|TRBJ2-2|NA|TRBV20-1
TGCAGTGCTAGGGGCGTGGGGAACACCGGGGAGCTGTTTTTT
CSARGVGNTGELFF
>NA|TRBJ2-1|NA|TRBV18
TGTGCCAGCTCACAGACAGGGTGGCTAGTCGGGGGCTATAATGAGCAGTTCTTC
CASSQTGWLVGGYNEQFF
>many|TRBJ1-4|NA|TRBV10-2
TGCGCCAGCAGTGGGGGCCGGGACCGCTTTAATGAAAAACTGTTTTTT
CASSGGRDRFNEKLFF
>many|TRBJ2-1|TRBD2|TRBV28
TGTGCCAGCAGTTTGTTAGCGGGACGTGAGCAGTTCTTC
CASSLLAGREQFF
>few|TRBJ2-6|NA|TRBV28
TGTGCCAGCAGCGACCGCCCCGGGGGCGGTGGGGCCAACGTCCTGACTTTC
CASSDRPGGGGANVLTF
>many|TRBJ2-1|NA|TRBV2
TGTGCCAGCAGTGAAGACAAGGGGGGCGATGAGCAGTTCTTC
CASSEDKGGDEQFF
>many|TRBJ1-2|NA|TRBV11-2
TGTGCCAGCCCTCGGGGGAGGATGGATGGCTACACCTTC
CASPRGRMDGYTF
>few|TRBJ2-7|NA|TRBV20-1
TGCAGTGCTAGTACGGCAGGGAGGCGTTACGAGCAGTACTTC
CSASTAGRRYEQYF
>many|TRBJ1-2|NA|TRBV7-3
TGTGCCAGCAGCTTAACTAAGGACTATGGCTACACCTTC
CASSLTKDYGYTF
>many|TRBJ2-7|TRBD2|TRBV11-2
TGTGCCAGCAGCGCCGGGATAGCGGGAGAGCTTTGGGAGCAGTACTTC
CASSAGIAGELWEQYF
>NA|TRBJ2-7|NA|TRBV27
TGTGCCAGCAGTTTGCAGGGGTTTCGCTACGAGCAGTACTTC
CASSLQGFRYEQYF
>many|TRBJ2-2|NA|TRBV7-2
TGTGCCAGCAGCTTAGGCCTTGTAAGGCGGGGCACCGGGGAGCTGTTTTTT
CASSLGLVRRGTGELFF
>many|TRBJ2-7|TRBD1|TRBV28
TGTGCCAGCAGTTTAGGGACAGGGGGGGACGAGCAGTACTTC
CASSLGTGGDEQYF
>many|TRBJ1-1|NA|TRBV20-1
TGCAGTGCTAGAGGTGCGGGGTGGGGGGCTGAAGCTTTCTTT
CSARGAGWGAEAFF
>many|TRBJ2-7|NA|TRBV4-3
TGCGCCAGCAGCCAAGATTGGGGCGCGAGGGAGGAAAGCTCCTACGAGCAGTACTTC
CASSQDWGAREESSYEQYF
>many|TRBJ1-4|TRBD1|TRBV2
TGTGCCAGCAGTGAACGTGACAGGGCGAGAGAAAAACTGTTTTTT
CASSERDRAREKLFF
>many|TRBJ1-1|NA|TRBV29-1
TGCAGCGTTGATGATCGGAGGGGGGGGACTGAAGCTTTCTTT
CSVDDRRGGTEAFF
>many|TRBJ1-2|NA|TRBV27
TGTGCCAGCAGTTTAAACCCTCACCGGCAGGGCTACACCTTC
CASSLNPHRQGYTF
>many|TRBJ2-3|NA|TRBV2
TGTGCCAGCAGTGCGCGACAGTACACAGATACGCAGTATTTT
CASSARQYTDTQYF
>many|TRBJ2-7|NA|TRBV13
TGTGCCAGCAGCTTCGGGATACGCCAGCGGGTCTACGAGCAGTACTTC
CASSFGIRQRVYEQYF
>many|TRBJ2-2|TRBD2|TRBV2
TGTGCCAGCCTTAGCGGGTGGGAGGGTTCCGGGGAGCTGTTTTTT
CASLSGWEGSGELFF
>few|TRBJ2-5|NA|TRBV10-3
TGTGCCATCAGCGGGGGACGGGAACGGGAGACCCAGTACTTC
CAISGGRERETQYF
>NA|TRBJ2-7|NA|TRBV24-1
TGTGCCACCAGTGATAGTCGATACGAGCAGTACTTC
CATSDSRYEQYF
>NA|TRBJ1-4|NA|TRBV11-2
TGTGCCAGCAGCTTAGTGGGCCCAAATGAAAAACTGTTTTTT
CASSLVGPNEKLFF
>few|TRBJ2-7|TRBD2|TRBV9
TGTGCCAGCAGCCCAACTAGCGGGCCCCACGAGCAGTACTTC
CASSPTSGPHEQYF
>many|TRBJ2-2|NA|TRBV6-1
TGTGCCAGCGCGGATACGAACACCGGGGAGCTGTTTTTT
CASADTNTGELFF
>NA|TRBJ2-1|TRBD2|TRBV19
TGTGCCAGTAGTATCTCTAGCGGGGGATCCCGCTACAATGAGCAGTTCTTC
CASSISSGGSRYNEQFF
>NA|TRBJ1-2|TRBD1|TRBV3-1
TGTGCCAGCAGCCAAGTTGGGAGGGACAGCTATGGCTACACCTTC
CASSQVGRDSYGYTF
>NA|TRBJ2-7|NA|TRBV29-1
TGCAGCGTTGAAATACGGCCTCGTGGAGGGGACTACGAGCAGTACTTC
CSVEIRPRGGDYEQYF
>NA|TRBJ2-1|NA|TRBV2
TGTGCCAGCAGTGAATCGCGGGAACACTACAATGAGCAGTTCTTC
CASSESREHYNEQFF
>NA|TRBJ1-4|TRBD1|TRBV27
TGTGCCAGCAGCGCCACCGGGACAGGGTATGAAAAACTGTTTTTT
CASSATGTGYEKLFF
>many|TRBJ2-3|TRBD1|TRBV20-1
TGCAGTGCTCTAGGGACAGGGCGTACAGATACGCAGTATTTT
CSALGTGRTDTQYF
>NA|TRBJ2-6|TRBD1|TRBV11-2
TGTGCCAGCAGCCTCGGGACAGACGGTACTGGGGCCAACGTCCTGACTTTC
CASSLGTDGTGANVLTF
>few|TRBJ1-3|NA|TRBV5-1
TGCGCCAGCAGCTTGGGATCTGGACGCTCTGGAAACACCATATATTTT
CASSLGSGRSGNTIYF
>many|TRBJ1-1|NA|TRBV29-1
TGCAGCGTTGAGCTAGCTGCGGGCACTGAAGCTTTCTTT
CSVELAAGTEAFF
>many|TRBJ2-3|TRBD2|TRBV19
TGTGCCAGTAGTCCCCGACTAGCGGGAGGGCGAGAAGCAGATACGCAGTATTTT
CASSPRLAGGREADTQYF
>NA|TRBJ2-1|NA|TRBV12-3/TRBV12-4
TGTGCCAGCAGATTGAACAATGAGCAGTTCTTC
CASRLNNEQFF
>many|TRBJ1-5|NA|TRBV19
TGTGCCAGTCTTAGAACCAGGAGTAATCAGCCCCAGCATTTT
CASLRTRSNQPQHF
>many|TRBJ2-2|NA|TRBV14
TGTGCCAGCAGCCAAGTTTCAGTGACGACCGGGGAGCTGTTTTTT
CASSQVSVTTGELFF
>many|TRBJ1-4|TRBD1|TRBV10-3
TGTGCCATCAGATCACAGGGGGCGACTAATGAAAAACTGTTTTTT
CAIRSQGATNEKLFF
>NA|TRBJ1-4|NA|TRBV28
TGTGCCAGCAGTTTATTCTCGGGGGGGGGGAGTGAAAAACTGTTTTTT
CASSLFSGGGSEKLFF